The source of this TCR beta chain is a study of T cell responses to AZD1222 COVID-19 vaccine. Study-level results: Just a handful of AZD1222 recipients tested seropositive at baseline. The sample set comprised mostly white British donors with more females, and clonal diversity was possibly underestimated.

Details on this clone: The antigen is not known.

Pooled samples include second doses given at about 4 or 12 weeks. The method was immunoSEQ multiplex PCR; TCRdb's version includes in-frame clones alone and lacks a portion of them. The table lists 150,000 to 200,000 clones, roughly 94% of them singletons, with 1% to 1.5% in the top ten. Trimming removed 4 bases at V and 5 bases at J, with 23 bases between. The length of the CDR3 is 17 residues. Germline V gene data show CDR1 as ENHRY and CDR2 as SYGVKD. The source is an adult who received the AZD1222 COVID-19 vaccine. This sample comprised peripheral blood, obtained 28 days after the second AZD1222 dose. The chain has TRBV10-3 and TRBJ1-2; the D gene is possibly TRBD1 (6 bases). CDR3 residues: CAISAVNREGVGYGYTF. The DNA of the CDR3 is TGTGCCATCAGTGCCGTTAATCGGGAGGGGGTAGGATATGGCTACACCTTC.